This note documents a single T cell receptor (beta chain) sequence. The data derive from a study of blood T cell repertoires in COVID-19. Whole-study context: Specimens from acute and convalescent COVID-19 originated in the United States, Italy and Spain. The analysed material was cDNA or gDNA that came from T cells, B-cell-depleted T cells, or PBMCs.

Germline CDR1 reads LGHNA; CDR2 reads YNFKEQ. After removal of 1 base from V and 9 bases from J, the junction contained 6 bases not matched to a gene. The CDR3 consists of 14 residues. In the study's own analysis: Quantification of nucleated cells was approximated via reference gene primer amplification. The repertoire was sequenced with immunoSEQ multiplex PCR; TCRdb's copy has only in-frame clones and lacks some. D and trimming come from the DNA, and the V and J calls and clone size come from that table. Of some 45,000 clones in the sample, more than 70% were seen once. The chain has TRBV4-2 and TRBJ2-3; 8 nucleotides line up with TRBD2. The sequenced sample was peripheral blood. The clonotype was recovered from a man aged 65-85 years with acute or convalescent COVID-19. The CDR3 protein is CASSQGLAGTTQYF. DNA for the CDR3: TGTGCCAGCAGCCAAGGCCTAGCGGGTACGACGCAGTATTTT.